Shown below are 27 T cell receptor beta chains from a single sample sequenced in a study of blood T cell repertoires in COVID-19. TCRdb keeps only in-frame clones here, not all; method: immunoSEQ multiplex PCR. This sample has 160,000 or so clones, with roughly nine tenths found just once. The specimen was peripheral blood. The receptors originated from an older woman with acute or convalescent COVID-19.

The genes are TRBV18 and TRBJ2-6; D may be TRBD2 (6 bases). The V end lost 0 bases, the J end lost 4 bases, and 13 bases lay between the germline ends. There are 17 residues in the CDR3. From germline, CDR1 is KGHSH and CDR2 LQKENI. This CDR3 reads CASSPPRSGSGANVLTF. The CDR3 nucleotides are TGTGCCAGCTCACCACCGCGTAGCGGCTCGGGGGCCAACGTCCTGACTTTC.

V and J are TRBV13 and TRBJ2-1; the D gene is possibly TRBD2 (7 bases). The CDR3 extends over 16 amino acids. The germline CDR1 and CDR2 sequences are PRHDT and FYEKMQ (reference sequence). V was shortened by 0 bases and J by 9 bases, with 18 bases between the two germline ends. The CDR3 DNA is TGTGCCAGCAGCTTAGGTTGGGGGGGCTTGGCGGTTGAGCAGTTCTTC. This translates into CASSLGWGGLAVEQFF.

The rearrangement uses TRBV19 and TRBJ1-6, with D hard to call. The CDR3 runs to 16 residues. Germline CDR1 and CDR2: LNHDA and SQIVND (reference sequence). The ends were cut back, 5 bases at V and 8 bases at J, with 19 bases in the middle. The CDR3: CASSFRSSMMDSPLHF. The DNA for the CDR3 is TGTGCCAGTAGTTTCCGAAGCTCCATGATGGATTCACCCCTCCACTTT.

The CDR3 DNA is TGTGCCAGCAGTGGGGGCGTGAGCTCCTACAATGAGCAGTTCTTC. It yields the protein CASSGGVSSYNEQFF. The chain has TRBV25-1 and TRBJ2-1, with D possibly being TRBD1 (5 bases). Deletions cut 4 bases from V and 0 bases from J, with 10 bases between. The CDR3 runs to 15 residues. The germline CDR1 and CDR2 sequences are MGHDK and SYGVNS.

The J gene is TRBJ1-5, the V gene TRBV30, with 8 bases matching TRBD1. The V and J ends lost 5 bases and 4 bases, in that order; junction bases with no gene match: 4. Per germline, CDR1 GTSNPN and CDR2 SVGIG (reference sequence). The length of the CDR3 is 13 residues. The CDR3 protein is CAWSTGANQPQHF. CDR3 sequence (DNA): TGTGCCTGGTCGACAGGGGCTAATCAGCCCCAGCATTTT.

The chain employs TRBV6-5 and TRBJ1-2; no clear D. The germline V gene has CDR1 MNHEY and CDR2 SVGAGI. V lost 8 bases and J lost 2, with 6 bases in between. This CDR3 comprises 11 residues. The CDR3 DNA is TGTGCCAGCCGCGAAAACTATGGCTACACCTTC. It specifies CASRENYGYTF.

This clone was seen a single time. The chain couples TRBV2 to TRBJ2-1; possibly TRBD1 for D (6 bases). Germline lookup yields CDR1 SNHLY and CDR2 FYNNEI. This CDR3 is 14 amino acids long. Trimming stripped 7 bases from V and 7 bases from J, with 17 bases between. The CDR3 region is CASIKGTTANEQFF. CDR3 nucleotides: TGTGCCAGCATTAAAGGGACAACCGCGAATGAGCAGTTCTTC.

V and J are TRBV28 and TRBJ1-5; 8 bases map to TRBD1. Trimming removed 7 bases from V and 5 bases from J; junction bases left unmatched: 7. The germline V gene has CDR1 MDHEN and CDR2 SYDVKM. This CDR3 comprises 14 residues. The DNA of the CDR3 is TGTGCCAGCATGGACAGGGTAGGGGATCAGCCCCAGCATTTT. Translated, it gives CASMDRVGDQPQHF.

J is TRBJ2-4 and V is TRBV11-1, with 10 bases that match TRBD1. The CDR3 is 14 amino acids. The V gene's germline CDR1 is SGHAT and CDR2 FQDESV (reference sequence). Trimming removed 8 bases from V and 8 bases from J; junction bases left unmatched: 9. The CDR3 reads CASGPGGTGDIQYF. The CDR3 DNA reads as TGTGCCAGCGGCCCGGGGGGGACAGGGGACATTCAGTACTTC.

The V call is TRBV21-1, the J call TRBJ2-2; whether TRBD2, the table's D call, matches the DNA was not checked. TRBV21-1 is a pseudogene. The CDR3 loop spans 20 amino acids. The DNA of the CDR3 is TGTGCCAGCGGGCCACCCGGTTCGGGACTAGCGGGGGGTAACACCGGGGAGCTGTTTTTT. It yields the protein CASGPPGSGLAGGNTGELFF.

The chain joins TRBV9 to TRBJ1-3; D unclear. Trimming left V 3 bases short and J 4 bases short, with 8 bases between. The CDR3 consists of 13 residues. CDR1 SGDLS and CDR2 YYNGEE come from the germline V gene. CDR3 sequence: CASSADKGNTIYF. CDR3 nucleotides: TGTGCCAGCAGCGCAGACAAGGGAAACACCATATATTTT.

This clone is a singleton in its sample. Written as DNA, the CDR3 is TGTGCTACTCGGACTACACGACAGGGTGGAACCTATAATTCACCCCTCCACTTT. It specifies CATRTTRQGGTYNSPLHF. This chain uses TRBV19 with TRBJ1-6; 7 bases agree with TRBD1. The CDR3 contains 18 residues. Per the germline V gene, CDR1 is LNHDA and CDR2 is SQIVND (reference sequence). Drawing the rest from reference TRBV19 and TRBJ1-6, the complete variable domain is DGGITQSPKYLFRKEGQNVTLSCEQNLNHDAMYWYRQDPGQGLRLIYYSQIVNDFQKGDIAEGYSVSREKKESFPLTVTSAQKNPTAFYLCATRTTRQGGTYNSPLHFGNGTRLTVT.

The gene calls are TRBV11-2 and TRBJ2-3, with 9 bases that match TRBD2. CDR1 and CDR2 from the germline V gene are SGHAT and FQNNGV. J was trimmed by 4 bases and V by 5 bases; bases with no gene match: 4. CDR3 length: 14 residues. The CDR3 sequence: CASSKAGGADTQYF. CDR3 DNA sequence: TGTGCCAGCAGCAAAGCGGGGGGCGCAGATACGCAGTATTTT. Filled out from reference TRBV11-2 and TRBJ2-3, the complete variable domain reads EAGVAQSPRYKIIEKRQSVAFWCNPISGHATLYWYQQILGQGPKLLIQFQNNGVVDDSQLPKDRFSAERLKGVDSTLKIQPAKLEDSAVYLCASSKAGGADTQYFGPGTRLTVL.

J is TRBJ2-3 and V is TRBV3-1 (or the pseudogene TRBV3-2); 13 bases are a match to TRBD2. The CDR3 covers 17 residues. Germline-derived CDR1 and CDR2 are LGHDT and YNNKEL (reference sequence). After removal of 3 bases from V and 4 bases from J, the junction contained 7 bases not matched to a gene. The CDR3 DNA sequence: TGTGCCAGCAGCCATAGGACTAGCGGGGGCCGGCCAGATACGCAGTATTTT. Translating it yields CASSHRTSGGRPDTQYF.

The chain has TRBV4-3 and TRBJ1-4; weak D call: TRBD1 (6 bases). Trimming took off 3 bases at V and 7 bases at J, with 15 bases between the two ends. Germline V gene lookup returns CDR1 LGHNA and CDR2 YSLEER. This CDR3 comprises 15 residues. CDR3 coding DNA: TGCGCCAGCAGCCAGGGGGGGAGGGGGTTTGAAAAACTGTTTTTT. Translation gives CASSQGGRGFEKLFF.

This chain joins TRBV11-2 and TRBJ1-1, with D possibly TRBD1 on 5 matching bases. CDR1 and CDR2 (germline): SGHAT, FQNNGV. The V gene lost 2 bases and the J gene lost 2 bases, with 9 bases spanning the gap. CDR3 length: 14 residues. CDR3 residues: CASSLTTANTEAFF. In DNA, the CDR3 is TGTGCCAGCAGCTTAACGACAGCTAACACTGAAGCTTTCTTT.

This chain joins TRBV6-5 and TRBJ1-4; maybe TRBD1 (5 bases). The V gene lost 5 bases and the J gene lost 8 bases, with 15 bases spanning the gap. Germline CDR1 MNHEY, CDR2 SVGAGI. This CDR3 is 14 amino acids long. CDR3 protein: CASSQGPRREKLFF. The CDR3 nucleotides read TGTGCCAGCAGTCAGGGTCCCCGACGGGAAAAACTGTTTTTT.

V and J are TRBV3-1 (or the pseudogene TRBV3-2) and TRBJ1-5; possibly TRBD1 for D (6 bases). The CDR3 contains 14 residues. V was cut by 1 base and J by 6 bases, with 10 bases left in between. The V gene's germline CDR1 is LGHDT and CDR2 YNNKEL (reference sequence). CDR3 protein: CASSQGGGVQPQHF. The CDR3 DNA sequence: TGTGCCAGCAGCCAAGGGGGGGGCGTTCAGCCCCAGCATTTT.

This rearrangement joins TRBV6-5 to TRBJ1-2; weak D call: TRBD1 (6 bases). Between the trimmed V and J ends, which lost 6 bases and 0 bases, there was a span of 11 bases. The CDR3 spans 14 residues. Germline V gene sequence: CDR1 MNHEY, CDR2 SVGAGI. The CDR3 sequence is CASSPTGANYGYTF. CDR3 DNA sequence: TGTGCCAGCAGCCCGACAGGAGCTAACTATGGCTACACCTTC.

The chain employs TRBV28 and TRBJ1-1, with TRBD1 matching over 7 bases. The CDR3 length is 14 residues. From germline, CDR1 is MDHEN and CDR2 SYDVKM. J was trimmed by 4 bases and V by 8 bases; bases with no gene match: 10. DNA of the CDR3: TGTGCCAGCGACCGGACAGGACGGGGCACTGAAGCTTTCTTT. It is translated as CASDRTGRGTEAFF. The whole variable domain, filled in from reference TRBV28 and TRBJ1-1, reads DVKVTQSSRYLVKRTGEKVFLECVQDMDHENMFWYRQDPGLGLRLIYFSYDVKMKEKGDIPEGYSVSREKKERFSLILESASTNQTSMYLCASDRTGRGTEAFFGQGTRLTVV.

The chain employs TRBV18 and TRBJ1-5, with a tentative D call TRBD1 (5 bases). There are 13 residues in the CDR3. V lost 5 bases and J 4 bases, leaving 9 bases between the germline ends. CDR1 and CDR2 from the germline V gene are KGHSH and LQKENI. CDR3 region: CASSLTDNQPQHF. CDR3 in DNA: TGTGCCAGCTCATTGACAGATAATCAGCCCCAGCATTTT.

The J gene is TRBJ2-3, the V gene TRBV24-1, with TRBD1 identical over 9 bases. The CDR3 runs to 16 residues. V shed 5 bases and J 2 bases; nucleotides not matched to a gene: 7. Per the germline V gene, CDR1 is KGHDR and CDR2 is SFDVKD. CDR3 amino acids: CATSVAGTGSTDTQYF. DNA of the CDR3: TGTGCCACCAGTGTCGCTGGGACAGGGTCCACAGATACGCAGTATTTT.

The rearrangement uses TRBV28 and TRBJ2-2, with 8 nucleotides matching TRBD1. V was clipped by 6 bases and J by 1 base; unmatched bases: 10. The CDR3 spans 17 residues. Per germline, CDR1 MDHEN and CDR2 SYDVKM. In DNA, the CDR3 is TGTGCCAGCAGCCCGCAAACGGGACAGGTGAACACCGGGGAGCTGTTTTTT. This gives the protein CASSPQTGQVNTGELFF.

CDR3 protein: CATDLAGGREQYF. For the CDR3, the DNA is TGTGCCACGGACCTAGCGGGGGGGCGCGAGCAGTACTTC. J is TRBJ2-7 and V is TRBV6-5; TRBD2 agrees at 12 bases. The J segment lost 6 bases and the V segment lost 10 bases, leaving 7 bases of the junction unmatched. Germline CDR1 reads MNHEY; CDR2 reads SVGAGI. CDR3 length: 13 amino acids.

The chain links TRBV4-2 to TRBJ2-5; 10 bases are shared with TRBD2. The CDR3 is 15 residues long. The V gene's germline CDR1 is LGHNA and CDR2 YNFKEQ. J gave up 4 bases and V 5 bases, and 7 bases lay outside the gene matches. CDR3 sequence: CASSERGGQRETQYF. CDR3 sequence (DNA): TGTGCCAGCAGCGAGCGGGGGGGCCAGCGAGAGACCCAGTACTTC.

This sequence joins TRBV27 and TRBJ2-1, with 10 positions matching TRBD1. The CDR3 spans 13 residues. V gave up 6 bases and J gave up 4 bases; unmatched junction bases: 0. The germline CDR1 and CDR2 sequences are MNHEY and SMNVEV (reference sequence). Written as DNA, the CDR3 is TGTGCCAGCAGGGGACAGGGGTACAATGAGCAGTTCTTC. As protein: CASRGQGYNEQFF.

This clone showed up just once. CDR3 bases: TGTGCCAGTAGTATTAGGGGGTTGAACACTGAAGCTTTCTTT. Translating gives CASSIRGLNTEAFF. V usage is TRBV19 and J usage is TRBJ1-1, with D possibly matching TRBD1 (6 bases). V was shortened by 3 bases and J by 0 bases, with 8 bases between the two germline ends. Germline V gene data show CDR1 as LNHDA and CDR2 as SQIVND (reference sequence). The CDR3 is 14 residues long. The variable domain in full, with the rest retrieved from reference TRBV19 and TRBJ1-1, is DGGITQSPKYLFRKEGQNVTLSCEQNLNHDAMYWYRQDPGQGLRLIYYSQIVNDFQKGDIAEGYSVSREKKESFPLTVTSAQKNPTAFYLCASSIRGLNTEAFFGQGTRLTVV.